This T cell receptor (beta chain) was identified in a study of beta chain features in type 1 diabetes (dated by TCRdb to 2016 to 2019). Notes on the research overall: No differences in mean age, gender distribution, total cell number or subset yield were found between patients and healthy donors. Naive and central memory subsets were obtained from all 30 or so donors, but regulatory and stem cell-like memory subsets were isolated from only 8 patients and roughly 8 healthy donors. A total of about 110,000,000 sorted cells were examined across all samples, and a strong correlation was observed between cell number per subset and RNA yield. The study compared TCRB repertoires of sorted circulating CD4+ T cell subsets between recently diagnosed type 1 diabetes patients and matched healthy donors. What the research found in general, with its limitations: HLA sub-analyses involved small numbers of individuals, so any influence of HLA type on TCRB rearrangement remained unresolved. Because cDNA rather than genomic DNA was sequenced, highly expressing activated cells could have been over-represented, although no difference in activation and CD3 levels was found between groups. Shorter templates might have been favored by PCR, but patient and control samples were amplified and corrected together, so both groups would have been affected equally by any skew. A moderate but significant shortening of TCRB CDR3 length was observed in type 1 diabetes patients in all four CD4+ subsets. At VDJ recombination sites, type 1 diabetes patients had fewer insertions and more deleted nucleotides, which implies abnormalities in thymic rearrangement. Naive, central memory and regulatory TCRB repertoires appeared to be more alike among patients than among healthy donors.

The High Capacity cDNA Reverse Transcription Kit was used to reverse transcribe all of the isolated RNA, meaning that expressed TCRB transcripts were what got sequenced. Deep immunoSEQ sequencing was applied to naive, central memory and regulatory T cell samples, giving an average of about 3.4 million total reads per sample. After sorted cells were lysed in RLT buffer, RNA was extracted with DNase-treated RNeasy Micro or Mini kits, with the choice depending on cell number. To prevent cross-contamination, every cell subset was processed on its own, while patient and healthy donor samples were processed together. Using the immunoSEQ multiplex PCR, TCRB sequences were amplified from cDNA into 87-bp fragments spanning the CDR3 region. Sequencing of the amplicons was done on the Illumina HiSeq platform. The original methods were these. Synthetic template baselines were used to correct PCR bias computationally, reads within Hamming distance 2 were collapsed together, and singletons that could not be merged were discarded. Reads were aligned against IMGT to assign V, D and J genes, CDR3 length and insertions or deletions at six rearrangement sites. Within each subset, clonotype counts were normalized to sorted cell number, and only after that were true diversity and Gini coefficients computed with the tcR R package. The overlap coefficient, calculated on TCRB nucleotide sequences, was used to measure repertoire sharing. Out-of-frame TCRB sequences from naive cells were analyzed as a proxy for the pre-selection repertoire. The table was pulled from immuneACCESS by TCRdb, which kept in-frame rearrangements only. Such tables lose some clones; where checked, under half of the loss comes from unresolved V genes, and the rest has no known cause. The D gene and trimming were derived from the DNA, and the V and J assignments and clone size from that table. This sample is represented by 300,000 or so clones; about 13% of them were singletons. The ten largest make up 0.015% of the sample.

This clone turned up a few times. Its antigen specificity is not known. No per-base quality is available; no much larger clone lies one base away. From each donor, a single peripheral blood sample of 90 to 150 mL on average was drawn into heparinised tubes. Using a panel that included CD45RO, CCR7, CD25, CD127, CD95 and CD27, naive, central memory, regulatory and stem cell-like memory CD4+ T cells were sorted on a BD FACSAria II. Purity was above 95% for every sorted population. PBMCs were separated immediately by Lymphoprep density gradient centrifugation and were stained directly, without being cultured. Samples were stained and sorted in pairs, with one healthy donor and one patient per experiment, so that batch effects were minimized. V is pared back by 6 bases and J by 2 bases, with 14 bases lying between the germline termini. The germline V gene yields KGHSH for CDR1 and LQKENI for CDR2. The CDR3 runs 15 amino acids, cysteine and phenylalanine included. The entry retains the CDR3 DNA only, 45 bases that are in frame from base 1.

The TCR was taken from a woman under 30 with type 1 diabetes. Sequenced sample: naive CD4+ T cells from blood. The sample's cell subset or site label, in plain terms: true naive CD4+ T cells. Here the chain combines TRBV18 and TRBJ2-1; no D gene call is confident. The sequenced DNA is TGTGCCAGCTCTCCCTGGCCACCCACCTACAATGAGCAGTTCTTC. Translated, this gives CASSPWPPTYNEQFF.